This is a list of T cell receptor beta chains from one sample in a study of graft-versus-host responses after intestinal transplantation. Profiled with immunoSEQ multiplex PCR; TCRdb holds only in-frame clones, not every one. This table has some 13,000 clones, roughly two fifths appearing once. Sequencing used alloreactive CD8+ T cells from a mixed lymphocyte reaction culture, obtained before intestinal transplant. These receptors were taken from a human patient who received an intestinal transplant. Each CDR3 is given without its conserved first and last residue.

j_call | v_call | cdr3_aa
TRBJ2-2 | TRBV6-5 | ASSPVTGELF
TRBJ2-7 | TRBV27 | ASSSGVWYEQY
TRBJ1-1 | TRBV4-3 | ASTIGTGDVEAF
TRBJ2-7 | TRBV27 | ASSAGTSGNYEQY
TRBJ2-7 | TRBV4-1 | ASSQRDRTTPYYEQY
TRBJ2-3 | TRBV10-1 | ASSESKITRGRTDTQY
TRBJ1-1 | TRBV7-9 | ASSLGQGLYGTEAF
TRBJ2-1 | TRBV9 | ASSATGGGFEQF
TRBJ2-7 | TRBV5-1 | ATNPGTGIYEQY
TRBJ1-4 | TRBV7-9 | ASSFSGHVEKLF
TRBJ2-7 | TRBV27 | ASRFLGLAGDRVGEQY
TRBJ2-1 | TRBV6-5 | ASSARRLADNEQF
TRBJ2-2 | TRBV2 | ASSEGPSSGELF
TRBJ1-1 | TRBV27 | ASSLSGGFTEAF
TRBJ2-2 | TRBV19 | AGGPPTGELF
TRBJ1-2 | TRBV5-1 | ASSLAGSAGVGGYT
TRBJ2-2 | TRBV7-8 | ASSYRLYTGELF
TRBJ2-1 | TRBV11-2 | ASSLARGAYNEQF
TRBJ1-2 | TRBV11-2 | ASSLTGGGYT
TRBJ2-1 | TRBV5-4 | ASSFSAGGPDEQF
TRBJ2-2 | TRBV30 | AWSWGGSGELF
TRBJ2-7 | TRBV2 | ASMGRGDYEQY
TRBJ2-7 | TRBV4-1 | ASSQARDYSYEQY
TRBJ1-2 | TRBV30 | AWSPDWGVFNYGYT
TRBJ2-1 | TRBV7-2 | ASSLGEREPYNEQF
TRBJ2-5 | TRBV9 | ASSVTSGRGETQY
TRBJ2-7 | TRBV6-1 | ASTGPMIREQY
TRBJ2-1 | TRBV7-2 | ASSFTGNEQF
TRBJ1-6 | TRBV6-1 | ASTGTSGSPLH
TRBJ2-1 | TRBV4-1 | ASSQTLAGAYNEQF
TRBJ2-1 | TRBV6-5 | ASSNNYNEQF
TRBJ2-1 | TRBV6-6 | ASSPNPEGRNEQF
TRBJ2-7 | TRBV5-4 | ASSNQERDFYEQY
TRBJ2-1 | TRBV28 | ASSFLAVRSYNEQF
TRBJ2-4 | TRBV5-4 | ASSSDRLAKNIQY
TRBJ1-1 | TRBV11-2 | ASKRRQVMNTEAF
TRBJ2-7 | TRBV4-2 | ASSQMGLAGGNEQY
TRBJ2-5 | TRBV5-4 | ASSLGRVGVLQETQY
TRBJ2-1 | TRBV29-1 | SVLGLADSYNEQF
TRBJ2-1 | TRBV4-2 | ASSPSGVTYNEQF
TRBJ2-2 | TRBV6-5 | ASSYYGPTGELF
TRBJ2-3 | TRBV29-1 | SVEWAGGPVYTQY
TRBJ2-1 | TRBV5-5 | ASSLGVGGDEQF
TRBJ1-2 | TRBV30 | AWSAGATNYGYT
TRBJ1-4 | TRBV5-4 | ASSLMGAEKLF
TRBJ2-7 | TRBV5-1 | ASSLARGGAGSEQY
TRBJ2-7 | TRBV4-2 | ASSFGTSGTNEQY
TRBJ2-7 | TRBV4-2 | ASGLGGSDEQY
TRBJ1-1 | TRBV10-3 | AISEREREYTEAF
TRBJ1-5 | TRBV30 | AWSPGNQPQH
TRBJ1-1 | TRBV6-1 | ASSEYGGAESEAF
TRBJ2-7 | TRBV5-1 | ASSLGAGSDEQY
TRBJ2-7 | TRBV9 | ASSPGGVSSGFEGEQY
TRBJ1-1 | TRBV6-5 | ASSYSMTRGEAF
TRBJ2-7 | TRBV4-1 | ASSQEGGRYEQY
TRBJ2-2 | TRBV5-6 | ASSERLAGSLMNTGELF
TRBJ2-7 | TRBV7-8 | ASSLVGGVLYEQY